This TCR beta chain was identified during a study of T cell repertoires in cytomegalovirus infection. The wider study: Matching HLA type, along with CMV infection, was indicated by public TCR beta signatures.

Using its own MiXCR run on the reads, TCRdb lists one record per CDR3 protein. The profile shows under 90,000 distinct CDR3 sequences, approximately 46% of them singletons. As to this clonotype: The antigen is not known.

The V gene's germline CDR1 is SGHRS and CDR2 YFSETQ. There are 14 residues in the CDR3. The V and J ends lost 2 bases and 7 bases, in that order; junction bases with no gene match: 8. General study results and limits: HLA-C-restricted TCR beta clonotypes specific for CMV led the ex vivo response.

The origin of this receptor is a human donor in good health (CMV status not recorded). Some clones in this sample may be carry-over from other donors' samples. Sample: CD8+ T cells from cultured PBMCs, taken from culture after CMV antigen stimulation. J is TRBJ1-1 and V is TRBV5-1, with TRBD1 identical over 7 bases. In nucleotides, the CDR3 is TGCGCCAGCAGCTTTATTGACAGGGACAATGAAGCTTTCTTT. Protein product: CASSFIDRDNEAFF.